This T cell receptor beta chain is from a study of cytomegalovirus exposure and HLA in healthy donors. PCR involved 60 Vbeta and 13 Jbeta primers. The method was immunoSEQ multiplex PCR; TCRdb's version includes in-frame clones alone and lacks a portion of them. The sample consists of over 110,000 clones, around 75% of them appearing once. The CDR3 sequence is 14 residues long. With 2 bases removed from V and 1 base from J, the gap between germline ends came to 9 bases. CDR1 is SGHVS and CDR2 is FNYEAQ in the germline V gene. About this clone itself: Its antigen is still unknown.

Donors sampled were nominally healthy, though unrecorded immune exposures were likely. Whole-study results and caveats: Accurate predictions that matched the HLA-A and HLA-B alleles of most subjects were reportedly made from TCR beta sequences. Reportedly, fewer N-insertions than the approximately 600-donor mean appeared in an Asian-associated ancestry cluster in a later analysis. Across all donors, roughly uniform sequencing depth was an assumption of the presence/absence analyses.

The chain is built from TRBV7-6 and TRBJ2-7; D might be TRBD2 (5 bases). Sequenced material: PBMCs. This clonotype was obtained from a female donor in good health and CMV-seronegative. CDR3 coding DNA: TGTGCCAGCAGCTTATCAAGCGGTTCCTACGAGCAGTACTTC. This encodes CASSLSSGSYEQYF.